The entry below describes one T cell receptor (beta chain). Its target is not known. PCR employed 60 Vbeta and 13 Jbeta primers. The method was immunoSEQ multiplex PCR; TCRdb's version includes in-frame clones alone and lacks a portion of them. The table has some 180,000 clones, 76% seen once. These data are taken from a study of cytomegalovirus exposure and HLA in healthy donors. Points from the study as a whole: In an earlier analysis, about 87% or about 30%: the productive usage of most TCR beta V segments.

The V end lost 6 bases, the J end lost 0 bases, and 15 bases lay between the germline ends. The CDR3 consists of 15 residues. The germline V gene encodes CDR1 MDHEN and CDR2 SYDVKM. The chain combines TRBV28 with TRBJ2-7, with D possibly matching TRBD2 (5 bases). The TCR comes from a woman aged 25 to 45 in good health and CMV-seropositive. Sequenced input: PBMCs. The CDR3 protein is CASSPSAEGSYEQYF. As DNA, the CDR3 is TGTGCCAGCAGCCCCTCCGCTGAGGGCTCCTACGAGCAGTACTTC.